This T cell receptor (beta chain) is from a study of radiotherapy plus CTLA-4 blockade in lung cancer. Study-wide context: Among all patients, approximately 17% showed objective responses, while 30% to 35% had disease control.

Germline CDR1 PRHDT, CDR2 FYEKMQ (reference sequence). Trimming took 4 bases from V and 5 from J; bases not matched to a gene: 7. This CDR3 has 15 residues. The protocol was immunoSEQ multiplex PCR, while the TCRdb copy is restricted to in-frame clones and leaves out a portion. The sample has about 90,000 clones; around 81% are singletons. The gene calls are TRBV13 and TRBJ2-5, with 10 bases identical to TRBD1. Sequenced here: peripheral blood, sampled from a patient treated with radiotherapy plus ipilimumab. This clonotype was sampled from a human donor with non-small cell lung cancer that progressed on radiotherapy plus ipilimumab. The CDR3 DNA follows: TGTGCCAGCAGCTCGGGACAGGGGCTCTTGGAGACCCAGTACTTC. Its protein is CASSSGQGLLETQYF.